This T cell receptor beta chain was sequenced during a study of relationships among human T cell subsets. General study points: Regulatory and Th2 subsets had few clones over 100 reads, unlike CD8+ cytotoxic cells. No significant subset differences appeared in V, D, J use, CDR3 length or N-additions. Some CD4+CD8+ double-positive cells may remain after bead sorting.

This clonotype was recorded a few times. No antigen is known for it. CDR3 length: 15 residues. The junction had 7 bases not matched to a gene; V was cut back by 5 bases and J by 2 bases. Germline V gene lookup returns CDR1 SEHNR and CDR2 FQNEAQ (reference sequence). Anti-CD69 microbeads isolated CD45RA-RO-CD69+ activated T cells. Semiquantitative ARM-PCR amplified T cell receptor alpha and beta CDR3 regions from mRNA. Tagged nested gene-specific primers were used first, then communal superprimers amplified exponentially. In TCRdb, the multiplex PCR reads were re-called with MiXCR into one record per CDR3 protein. The profile shows thousands of distinct CDR3 sequences, approximately 41% of them singletons.

The V and J genes are TRBV7-9 and TRBJ2-7, with 9 bases that match TRBD1. The source material was activated T cells sorted from blood. This sample's subset: CD45RA-RO-CD69+ activated T cells. The TCR comes from a man aged 40-49 years in good health. The CDR3 bases are TGTGCCAGCAGCCCCGGACAGGGGTTAACCTACGAGCAGTACTTC. Protein product: CASSPGQGLTYEQYF.